Below, 25 T cell receptor beta chains from the same sample are listed, as sequenced in a study of blood T cell repertoires in COVID-19. The data were produced by immunoSEQ multiplex PCR, yet TCRdb's version contains in-frame clones alone and is incomplete. The sample consists of around 110,000 clones, 70% to 75% of them appearing once. The specimen was peripheral blood. Every receptor here comes from a human donor with acute or convalescent COVID-19. The donor label of this sample is uncertain.

The chain is built from TRBV6-5 and TRBJ1-2, with 11 nucleotides matching TRBD1. From germline, CDR1 is MNHEY and CDR2 SVGAGI. V trimming: 8 bases; J trimming: 9 bases; junction bases outside the gene matches: 8. CDR3 length: 13 amino acids. The CDR3 bases are TGTGCCAGCCACGGGGACAGGGGGAGGCGCTACACCTTC. This codes for CASHGDRGRRYTF.

J is TRBJ2-3 and V is TRBV28, with D unresolved. Trimming removed 3 bases at V and 2 bases at J, with 9 bases between. This CDR3 has 14 residues. CDR1 and CDR2 (germline): MDHEN, SYDVKM. CDR3 loop: CASSFLGSTDTQYF. The CDR3 nucleotides read TGTGCCAGCAGTTTTCTCGGTTCCACAGATACGCAGTATTTT.

This clone was found many times. The rearrangement links TRBV29-1 to TRBJ1-1, with 7 bases matching TRBD1. CDR3 length equals 12 residues. The V and J ends lost 2 bases and 7 bases, in that order; junction bases with no gene match: 4. Per the germline V gene, CDR1 is SQVTM and CDR2 is ANQGSEA. This chain's CDR3 is CSVELPGGEAFF. CDR3 coding DNA: TGCAGCGTTGAACTTCCAGGGGGTGAAGCTTTCTTT.

The chain joins TRBV11-2 to TRBJ1-3; possible D gene TRBD1, 6 bases. The ends were cut back, 3 bases at V and 4 bases at J, with 10 bases in the middle. The CDR3 has 14 amino acids. The germline V gene encodes CDR1 SGHAT and CDR2 FQNNGV. CDR3 residues: CASSFVGAGNTIYF. CDR3 sequence (DNA): TGTGCCAGCAGCTTTGTGGGGGCGGGAAACACCATATATTTT.

The chain employs TRBV23-1 and TRBJ1-2; TRBD1 is a possible D gene (6 bases). TRBV23-1 is an ORF for which the function is uncertain. The CDR3 covers 15 residues. V was pared by 5 bases and J by 2 bases, with 15 bases between. The CDR3 nucleotides are TGCGCCAGCAGTGGTCGGGACATCTTAAACTATGGCTACACCTTC. It codes for CASSGRDILNYGYTF.

V and J are TRBV27 and TRBJ2-7; TRBD1 matches at 10 bases. Germline-derived CDR1 and CDR2 are MNHEY and SMNVEV (reference sequence). The CDR3 runs to 15 residues. V gave up 5 bases and J gave up 3 bases; unmatched junction bases: 7. The CDR3 DNA sequence: TGTGCCAGCAGTCAGACAGGGGGCGAGGACTACGAGCAGTACTTC. Protein product: CASSQTGGEDYEQYF.

Only a few counts were recorded for this clone. The chain carries TRBV6-5 and TRBJ1-2; the D gene is possibly TRBD1 (5 bases). In germline, CDR1 is MNHEY, CDR2 SVGAGI. The V and J ends lost 0 bases and 4 bases respectively, with 9 bases between them. The CDR3 extends over 14 amino acids. The CDR3 reads CASSYSQGFYGYTF. In DNA form, the CDR3 reads TGTGCCAGCAGTTACTCCCAGGGATTCTATGGCTACACCTTC.

The V gene is TRBV27, the J gene TRBJ1-2; 9 nucleotides agree with TRBD1. Trimming removed 6 bases from V and 4 bases from J; junction bases left unmatched: 9. Per germline, CDR1 MNHEY and CDR2 SMNVEV (reference sequence). CDR3 size: 15 residues. The CDR3 DNA reads as TGTGCCAGCAGACGAGGGACAGGGAGGTCCTATGGCTACACCTTC. Translated: CASRRGTGRSYGYTF.

Notes on this clone: The sample contains more than one DNA sequence encoding this CDR3. This chain connects TRBV9 to TRBJ1-5, with D tentatively TRBD1 (5 bases). Trimming took 4 bases from V and 4 from J, leaving 12 bases between them. CDR1 and CDR2 from the germline V gene are SGDLS and YYNGEE. The CDR3 consists of 14 residues. CDR3 in DNA: TGTGCCAGCAGCCCGACAGTGGGGAATCAGCCCCAGCATTTT. The encoded protein is CASSPTVGNQPQHF.

V gene TRBV6-1 combines with J gene TRBJ1-5, with 8 bases that match TRBD1. Germline values: CDR1 MNHNS, CDR2 SASEGT. With V trimmed by 2 bases and J by 10 bases, 10 bases remained unmatched. The length of the CDR3 is 15 residues. CDR3: CASSESRGLGDPQHF. DNA for the CDR3: TGTGCCAGCAGTGAAAGCAGGGGGCTAGGGGATCCCCAGCATTTT.

The rearrangement links TRBV7-8 to TRBJ1-2, with 10 bases fitting TRBD1. Unmatched junction bases numbered 9, after V lost 4 bases and J lost 4 bases. The CDR3 runs to 16 residues. From germline, CDR1 is SGHVS and CDR2 FQNEAQ. This CDR3 is CASSSRPDRGSYGYTF. The CDR3, as DNA: TGTGCCAGCAGCTCGAGGCCGGACAGGGGGTCCTATGGCTACACCTTC.

This chain connects TRBV11-2 to TRBJ2-3, with a tentative D call TRBD2 (5 bases). CDR1 SGHAT and CDR2 FQNNGV come from the germline V gene. The V gene lost 6 bases and the J gene lost 4 bases, with 14 bases spanning the gap. This CDR3 contains 14 residues. The CDR3 DNA follows: TGTGCCAGCAGACTCGGGGAGCAGTCAGATACGCAGTATTTT. It specifies CASRLGEQSDTQYF.

The rearrangement links TRBV11-2 to TRBJ2-2; 7 bases are a match to TRBD2. There are 14 residues in the CDR3. V gave up 6 bases and J gave up 7 bases; unmatched junction bases: 8. In germline, CDR1 is SGHAT, CDR2 FQNNGV. The CDR3 spells CASSFPRGDGELFF. The CDR3 coding sequence is TGTGCCAGCAGTTTTCCCCGGGGGGACGGGGAGCTGTTTTTT.

This chain joins TRBV28 and TRBJ2-5; unclear D gene. The CDR3 sequence is 14 residues long. Between the trimmed V and J ends, which lost 8 bases and 0 bases, there was a span of 13 bases. Germline CDR1 MDHEN, CDR2 SYDVKM. Here the CDR3 reads CASGRRRYQETQYF. The CDR3 DNA reads TGTGCCAGCGGGCGTCGTCGGTACCAAGAGACCCAGTACTTC.

This rearrangement joins TRBV9 to TRBJ2-5; possible D gene TRBD1, 6 bases. Germline V CDR1 and CDR2: SGDLS, YYNGEE. V dropped 4 bases and J dropped 4 bases, with 11 bases sitting between them. The CDR3 length is 13 residues. CDR3 sequence (DNA): TGTGCCAGCAGCCCCGGGACAACAGAGACCCAGTACTTC. This gives the protein CASSPGTTETQYF.

This chain joins TRBV4-1 and TRBJ2-7; D might be TRBD1 (5 bases). Per the germline V gene, CDR1 is MGHRA and CDR2 is YSYEKL. The CDR3 is 14 amino acids. V dropped 1 base and J dropped 6 bases, with 13 bases sitting between them. The CDR3 protein is CASSQAQGHGEQYV. The CDR3 DNA is TGCGCCAGCAGCCAAGCGCAGGGTCACGGCGAGCAGTACGTC.

The chain carries TRBV2 and TRBJ2-5; 10 bases are a match to TRBD1. This CDR3 has 15 residues. The trim removed 4 bases at V and 5 bases at J, leaving 7 bases unmatched. The germline CDR1 and CDR2 sequences are SNHLY and FYNNEI. For the CDR3, the DNA is TGTGCCAGCAGTGGGGGGACAGGGGTAACGGAGACCCAGTACTTC. Translation gives CASSGGTGVTETQYF. Full variable domain (missing parts from reference TRBV2 and TRBJ2-5): EPEVTQTPSHQVTQMGQEVILRCVPISNHLYFYWYRQILGQKVEFLVSFYNNEISEKSEIFDDQFSVERPDGSNFTLKIRSTKLEDSAMYFCASSGGTGVTETQYFGPGTRLLVL.

This chain joins TRBV5-8 and TRBJ1-1; D is ambiguous. CDR3 length equals 12 residues. Trimming removed 4 bases from V and 7 bases from J, with 11 bases in between. CDR1 SGHTS and CDR2 YDEGEE come from the germline V gene. The DNA of the CDR3 is TGTGCCAGCAGCAAGGATAACTATGAAGCTTTCTTT. Translation: CASSKDNYEAFF. Full variable domain (rest looked up from reference TRBV5-8 and TRBJ1-1): EAGVTQSPTHLIKTRGQQATLRCSPISGHTSVYWYQQALGLGLQFLLWYDEGEERNRGNFPPRFSGRQFPNYSSELNVNALELEDSALYLCASSKDNYEAFFGQGTRLTVV.

V gene TRBV4-2 combines with J gene TRBJ1-1; D is perhaps TRBD1 (6 bases). The CDR3 contains 16 residues. Per the germline V gene, CDR1 is LGHNA and CDR2 is YNFKEQ. With 1 base removed from V and 3 bases from J, the gap between germline ends came to 15 bases. CDR3 amino acids: CASSQGVGGRDTEAFF. The CDR3 DNA reads TGTGCCAGCAGCCAAGGGGTGGGGGGGCGCGACACTGAAGCTTTCTTT.

This clone has just one count. The chain uses TRBV5-6 and TRBJ2-3; 9 nucleotides align to TRBD1. The CDR3 totals 14 residues. With V trimmed by 2 bases and J by 5 bases, 3 bases remained unmatched. CDR1 is SGHDT, CDR2 YYEEEE, per germline. CDR3 amino acids: CASSLQGAGDTQYF. CDR3 in DNA: TGTGCCAGCAGCTTACAGGGGGCAGGAGATACGCAGTATTTT.

The chain combines TRBV25-1 with TRBJ1-3, with D hard to call. The ends were cut back, 6 bases at V and 0 bases at J, with 6 bases in the middle. CDR3 length: 13 amino acids. Germline CDR1 is MGHDK and CDR2 is SYGVNS. This CDR3 is CASSRSSGNTIYF. In DNA form, the CDR3 reads TGTGCCAGCAGCCGGAGCTCTGGAAACACCATATATTTT. The complete variable domain, with remaining parts taken from reference TRBV25-1 and TRBJ1-3, reads EADIYQTPRYLVIGTGKKITLECSQTMGHDKMYWYQQDPGMELHLIHYSYGVNSTEKGDLSSESTVSRIRTEHFPLTLESARPSHTSQYLCASSRSSGNTIYFGEGSWLTVV.

This chain links TRBV5-5 with TRBJ1-5; D gene ambiguous. The CDR3 consists of 13 residues. The germline V and J ends were trimmed by 4 bases and 5 bases, with 10 bases remaining between them. Germline V gives CDR1 SGHKS, CDR2 YYEKEE (reference sequence). The CDR3 nucleotides read TGTGCCAGCAGCCCGCGCGGGGATCAGCCCCAGCATTTT. It encodes CASSPRGDQPQHF.

The chain has TRBV7-3 and TRBJ2-5; 7 positions agree with TRBD2. In germline, CDR1 is SGHTA, CDR2 FQGTGA. The junction had 26 bases not matched to a gene; V was cut back by 5 bases and J by 5 bases. The CDR3 extends over 20 amino acids. The CDR3 reads CASSARGPSQQRGRRETQYF. In DNA form, the CDR3 reads TGTGCCAGCAGCGCCCGAGGGCCCAGCCAGCAGCGGGGTCGCCGGGAGACCCAGTACTTC.

This clone was seen only once. The chain is built from TRBV4-1 and TRBJ1-1; tentative D call: TRBD1 (6 bases). The CDR3 is 13 residues long. V was shortened by 0 bases and J by 10 bases, with 12 bases between the two germline ends. Germline CDR1 and CDR2: MGHRA and YSYEKL. The CDR3 DNA follows: TGCGCCAGCAGCCAAGATATGGTAGGGGGAGCTTTCTTT. Protein: CASSQDMVGGAFF.

This clone was recorded a few times. The genes are TRBV18 and TRBJ2-1, with unresolved D. Looked up from germline, CDR1 is KGHSH and CDR2 is LQKENI. CDR3 length equals 14 residues. Deletions cut 2 bases from V and 8 bases from J, with 13 bases between. CDR3: CASSPGRPPHEQFF. In nucleotides, the CDR3 is TGTGCCAGCTCACCAGGCAGGCCCCCCCATGAGCAGTTCTTC.